This T cell receptor beta chain was identified in a study of blood T cell repertoires in COVID-19. Study context: PBMCs, B-cell-depleted T cells, or T cells provided the cDNA or gDNA that made up the material.

Assay: immunoSEQ multiplex PCR; the TCRdb copy retains only in-frame clones and omits some. Of 65,000 to 95,000 clones in the sample, 70% to 90% were seen once. The source is a man between 70 and 80 years old with active or convalescent COVID-19. Sequences were obtained from peripheral blood.

The CDR3 coding sequence is TGTGCCAGCAGTTTATTCGGGGGGCTAGGGGAGACCCAGTACTTC. Translated: CASSLFGGLGETQYF. The rearrangement uses TRBV28 and TRBJ2-5; a possible D gene is TRBD2 (7 bases). The germline CDR1 and CDR2 sequences are MDHEN and SYDVKM. The CDR3 has 15 amino acids. V lost 1 base, J lost 5 bases, and 14 bases lay in between.